The 22 T cell receptor beta chains in this list originate from one sample, sequenced in a study of T cell repertoires in ileal Crohn's disease. TCRdb's table, derived via immunoSEQ multiplex PCR, lists solely in-frame clones and lacks some. The sample shows 30,000 to 35,000 clones, about 82% of them seen only once. Input material: ileal tissue. The receptors here all came from an adult with Crohn's disease.

J is TRBJ2-7 and V is TRBV5-5; TRBD1 agrees at 8 bases. This CDR3 has 16 residues. The V gene's germline CDR1 is SGHKS and CDR2 YYEKEE (reference sequence). V shed 4 bases, J shed 5 bases, and the junction held 14 bases outside the gene matches. CDR3 in amino acids: CASSLSLGQGEDEQYF. The CDR3 DNA is TGTGCCAGCAGCCTTTCCCTTGGACAGGGAGAGGACGAGCAGTACTTC.

This clone appeared once. The V and J genes are TRBV5-5 and TRBJ2-1, with a tentative D call TRBD2 (6 bases). The CDR3 extends over 15 amino acids. The germline gives CDR1 SGHKS, CDR2 YYEKEE (reference sequence). The V end was cut by 6 bases, the J end by 4 bases, with 17 bases between. The CDR3 DNA reads TGTGCCAGCACCGGAGGTAGCGGAGCTTACAATGAGCAGTTCTTC. This gives the protein CASTGGSGAYNEQFF.

This chain links TRBV6-1 with TRBJ2-3; 10 bases are shared with TRBD2. The CDR3 totals 15 residues. CDR1 and CDR2 from the germline V gene are MNHNS and SASEGT. With V trimmed by 5 bases and J by 3 bases, 5 bases remained unmatched. Written as DNA, the CDR3 is TGTGCCAGCAGTCACACTAGCGGGGTGACAGATACGCAGTATTTT. Protein: CASSHTSGVTDTQYF.

This clone was counted a single time. The rearrangement links TRBV15 to TRBJ2-4; 8 bases are a match to TRBD2. The germline V gene has CDR1 LNHNV and CDR2 YYDKDF (reference sequence). V shed 8 bases, J shed 0 bases, and the junction held 12 bases outside the gene matches. CDR3 size: 17 residues. CDR3 in DNA: TGTGCCACCGGGCCGGGAAGCGGGAGACAAGCCAAAAACATTCAGTACTTC. It translates to CATGPGSGRQAKNIQYF. Variable domain in full (rest from reference TRBV15 and TRBJ2-4): DAMVIQNPRYQVTQFGKPVTLSCSQTLNHNVMYWYQQKSSQAPKLLFHYYDKDFNNEADTPDNFQSRRPNTSFCFLDIRSPGLGDTAMYLCATGPGSGRQAKNIQYFGAGTRLSVL.

The gene calls are TRBV11-1 and TRBJ2-2, with 10 bases aligning to TRBD2. This CDR3 is built from 15 residues. From germline, CDR1 is SGHAT and CDR2 FQDESV (reference sequence). Trimming at V came to 5 bases and at J to 4 bases, leaving 4 bases not matched to a gene. CDR3 bases: TGTGCCAGCAGCCCGGCTAGCGGGAGCACCGGGGAGCTGTTTTTT. Its protein product is CASSPASGSTGELFF. The full variable domain, completed using reference TRBV11-1 and TRBJ2-2, is EAEVAQSPRYKITEKSQAVAFWCDPISGHATLYWYRQILGQGPELLVQFQDESVVDDSQLPKDRFSAERLKGVDSTLKIQPAELGDSAMYLCASSPASGSTGELFFGEGSRLTVL.

The gene calls are TRBV9 and TRBJ2-1, with a possible D match to TRBD1 (6 bases). V was clipped by 4 bases and J by 8 bases, with 16 bases between them. The germline V gene encodes CDR1 SGDLS and CDR2 YYNGEE. The CDR3 runs 14 residues. The CDR3 region is CASSKQNRDDEQFF. The CDR3 DNA is TGTGCCAGCAGCAAACAAAACAGGGATGATGAGCAGTTCTTC. The full variable domain, in which reference TRBV9 and TRBJ2-1 provide the parts outside the CDR3, is DSGVTQTPKHLITATGQRVTLRCSPRSGDLSVYWYQQSLDQGLQFLIQYYNGEERAKGNILERFSAQQFPDLHSELNLSSLELGDSALYFCASSKQNRDDEQFFGPGTRLTVL.

The chain is built from TRBV28 and TRBJ2-7; unclear D gene. V was cut by 5 bases and J by 5 bases, with 19 bases left in between. CDR1 and CDR2 (germline): MDHEN, SYDVKM. The CDR3 is made up of 15 amino acids. The CDR3 DNA sequence: TGTGCCAGCAGTCCAAGTCTTGGCAGCGCCCACGAGCAGTACTTC. Translation gives CASSPSLGSAHEQYF.

The chain recombines TRBV5-1 with TRBJ2-6; TRBD1 is a possible D gene (6 bases). V gave up 2 bases and J gave up 2 bases, with 11 bases separating them. The CDR3 has 16 residues. Germline loops: CDR1 SGHRS, CDR2 YFSETQ. The CDR3 spells CASSFLAGAGANVLTF. CDR3 nucleotides: TGCGCCAGCAGCTTCCTCGCAGGGGCTGGGGCCAACGTCCTGACTTTC.

This clone was seen only a few times. CDR3 nucleotide sequence: TGTGCCAGCAGTCTGGGACAGGGATCGTATGGCTACACCTTC. This encodes CASSLGQGSYGYTF. The gene calls are TRBV2 and TRBJ1-2, with TRBD1 matching over 9 bases. This CDR3 is built from 14 residues. Germline V gene sequence: CDR1 SNHLY, CDR2 FYNNEI. Trimming cost V 5 bases and J 5 bases; bases outside gene matches: 6.

V usage is TRBV6-1 and J usage is TRBJ2-3; 9 bases map to TRBD2. V lost 4 bases, J lost 1 base, and 0 bases stayed unmatched. This CDR3 region has 14 residues. Germline assignment: CDR1 MNHNS and CDR2 SASEGT. CDR3 region: CASSGGRGTDTQYF. The CDR3 DNA follows: TGTGCCAGCAGTGGCGGGAGGGGCACAGATACGCAGTATTTT.

The rearrangement links TRBV7-2 to TRBJ2-1; TRBD1 aligns across 9 bases. This CDR3 has 13 amino acids. Germline CDR1 SGHTA, CDR2 FQGNSA. The V and J ends lost 8 bases and 7 bases, in that order; junction bases with no gene match: 6. The CDR3 coding sequence is TGTGCCAGCGGACAGGGGTTTAAGAATGAGCAGTTCTTC. The encoded protein is CASGQGFKNEQFF.

The chain couples TRBV2 to TRBJ1-6; D possibly corresponds to TRBD1 (5 bases). The germline V and J ends were trimmed by 6 bases and 5 bases, with 11 bases remaining between them. Germline assignment: CDR1 SNHLY and CDR2 FYNNEI. This CDR3 comprises 14 residues. CDR3 DNA: TGTGCCAGCAGATTCGGGGGGAATAATTCACCCCTCCACTTT. It is translated as CASRFGGNNSPLHF.

The chain is built from TRBV27 and TRBJ1-1; D remains unclear. The CDR3 is made up of 13 amino acids. Germline V lookup: CDR1 MNHEY, CDR2 SMNVEV (reference sequence). V was cut by 0 bases and J by 3 bases, with 5 bases left in between. This CDR3 reads CASSLSGDTEAFF. The CDR3 region has the DNA TGTGCCAGCAGTTTATCCGGGGACACTGAAGCTTTCTTT.

This clone was counted between two and nine times. The V and J genes are TRBV6-5 and TRBJ1-2; 9 bases are shared with TRBD1. The CDR3 sequence is 14 residues long. V lost 1 base and J lost 8; bases outside the gene matches: 5. From germline, CDR1 is MNHEY and CDR2 SVGAGI. As DNA, the CDR3 is TGTGCCAGCAGTTACTTGGGACAGGGAGGGGGCTACACCTTC. Protein product: CASSYLGQGGGYTF.

V gene TRBV7-2 combines with J gene TRBJ2-3, with D possibly TRBD2 on 5 matching bases. The V and J ends lost 0 bases and 5 bases respectively, with 9 bases between them. Germline lookup yields CDR1 SGHTA and CDR2 FQGNSA. The CDR3 is 14 amino acids. CDR3 DNA sequence: TGTGCCAGCAGCTTAGCGGGAGCTGGAGATACGCAGTATTTT. Protein sequence: CASSLAGAGDTQYF.

The V gene is TRBV30, the J gene TRBJ2-3; D is perhaps TRBD2 (5 bases). V was pared by 6 bases and J by 0 bases, with 10 bases between. There are 13 residues in the CDR3. Germline V gene lookup returns CDR1 GTSNPN and CDR2 SVGIG (reference sequence). This chain's CDR3 is CACYRGSTDTQYF. For the CDR3, the DNA is TGTGCCTGTTATCGGGGTAGCACAGATACGCAGTATTTT.

The chain links TRBV7-3 to TRBJ2-5, with 9 bases aligning to TRBD1. With 4 bases clipped from V and 6 bases from J, the junction kept 15 bases outside the gene matches. There are 17 residues in the CDR3. Germline V gene lookup returns CDR1 SGHTA and CDR2 FQGTGA. DNA for the CDR3: TGTGCCAGCAGCTCTTACTCGGGACAGGGCTTAGTGAAGACCCAGTACTTC. Translation: CASSSYSGQGLVKTQYF.

This clone was seen a few times. In DNA form, the CDR3 reads TGTGCCAGCAGTGGTCCCCTAACCGGGTTGGCGGGGGGCCGAAAAGAGACCCAGTACTTC. Residues: CASSGPLTGLAGGRKETQYF. The chain joins TRBV2 to TRBJ2-5; 8 bases align to TRBD2. Germline CDR1 is SNHLY and CDR2 is FYNNEI. The CDR3 sequence is 20 residues long. The trim removed 4 bases at V and 3 bases at J, leaving 22 bases unmatched. The full variable domain, its missing parts supplied by reference TRBV2 and TRBJ2-5, is EPEVTQTPSHQVTQMGQEVILRCVPISNHLYFYWYRQILGQKVEFLVSFYNNEISEKSEIFDDQFSVERPDGSNFTLKIRSTKLEDSAMYFCASSGPLTGLAGGRKETQYFGPGTRLLVL.

This CDR3 is CATAKGWGGNIQYF. The CDR3 DNA reads TGTGCCACCGCGAAAGGGTGGGGAGGAAACATTCAGTACTTC. The rearrangement joins TRBV6-5 to TRBJ2-4; a weak D match, TRBD2 (6 bases). Trimming removed 10 bases from V and 6 bases from J, with 19 bases in between. This CDR3 spans 14 amino acids. Germline CDR1 and CDR2: MNHEY and SVGAGI.

Remarks on this clone: This specimen includes other DNA sequences encoding the same CDR3. CDR3 sequence: CSARLAGGDEQFF. The CDR3 region has the DNA TGCAGCGCCAGACTAGCGGGGGGCGATGAGCAGTTCTTC. The V call is TRBV29-1, the J call TRBJ2-1, with 13 nucleotides matching TRBD2. The CDR3 consists of 13 residues. V lost 7 bases to trimming and J lost 8 bases; unmatched junction nucleotides: 5. CDR1 is SQVTM, CDR2 ANQGSEA, per germline.

This clone was found a few times. The chain combines TRBV27 with TRBJ1-2; maybe TRBD1 (5 bases). Germline CDR1 MNHEY, CDR2 SMNVEV (reference sequence). Trimming took off 8 bases at V and 5 bases at J, with 15 bases between the two ends. The CDR3 totals 13 residues. CDR3 in amino acids: CASGAGRSYGYTF. The CDR3 DNA reads as TGTGCCAGCGGGGCTGGCAGGTCTTATGGCTACACCTTC.

This clone was observed once. V gene TRBV7-2 combines with J gene TRBJ1-1; D is perhaps TRBD1 (6 bases). The length of the CDR3 is 16 residues. V gave up 1 base and J gave up 1 base, with 13 bases separating them. Germline V gene data show CDR1 as SGHTA and CDR2 as FQGNSA. The CDR3 loop reads CASSLGGTRGNTEAFF. The CDR3 DNA sequence: TGTGCCAGCAGCTTAGGTGGGACAAGGGGGAACACTGAAGCTTTCTTT.